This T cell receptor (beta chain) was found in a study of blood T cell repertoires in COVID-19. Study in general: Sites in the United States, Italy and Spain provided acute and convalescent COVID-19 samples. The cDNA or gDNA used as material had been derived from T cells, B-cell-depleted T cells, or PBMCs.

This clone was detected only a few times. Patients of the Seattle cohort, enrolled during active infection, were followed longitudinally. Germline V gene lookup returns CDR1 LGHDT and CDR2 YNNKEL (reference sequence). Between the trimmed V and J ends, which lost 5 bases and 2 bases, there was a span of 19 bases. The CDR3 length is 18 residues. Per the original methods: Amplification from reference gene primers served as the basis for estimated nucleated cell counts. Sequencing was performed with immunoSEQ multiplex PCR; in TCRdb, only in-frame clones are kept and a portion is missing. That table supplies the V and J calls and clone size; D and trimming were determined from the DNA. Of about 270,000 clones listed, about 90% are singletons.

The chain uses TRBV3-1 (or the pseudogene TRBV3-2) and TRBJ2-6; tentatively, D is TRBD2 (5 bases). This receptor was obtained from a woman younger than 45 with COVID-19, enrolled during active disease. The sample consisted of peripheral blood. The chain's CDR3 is CASSAPRGRAPGANVLTF. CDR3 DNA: TGTGCCAGCAGCGCACCCCGCGGGCGGGCGCCTGGGGCCAACGTCCTGACTTTC.